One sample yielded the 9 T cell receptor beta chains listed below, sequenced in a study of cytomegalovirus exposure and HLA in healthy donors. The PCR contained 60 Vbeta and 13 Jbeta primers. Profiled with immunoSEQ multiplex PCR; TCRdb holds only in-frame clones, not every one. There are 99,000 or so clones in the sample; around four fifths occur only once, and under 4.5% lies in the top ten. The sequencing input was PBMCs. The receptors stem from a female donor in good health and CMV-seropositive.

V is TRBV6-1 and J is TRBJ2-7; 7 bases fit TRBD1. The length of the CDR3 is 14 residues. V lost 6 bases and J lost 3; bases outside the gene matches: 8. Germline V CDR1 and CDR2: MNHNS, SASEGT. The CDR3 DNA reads TGTGCCAGCAGCCCAGACAGGGTTAGCTACGAGCAGTACTTC. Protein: CASSPDRVSYEQYF.

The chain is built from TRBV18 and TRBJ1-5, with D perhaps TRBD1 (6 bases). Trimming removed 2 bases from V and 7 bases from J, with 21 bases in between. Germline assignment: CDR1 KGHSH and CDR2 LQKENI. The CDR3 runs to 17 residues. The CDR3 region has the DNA TGTGCCAGCTCACCAAGTGGGTGGGGGCTTATTAACCAGCCCCAGCATTTT. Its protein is CASSPSGWGLINQPQHF. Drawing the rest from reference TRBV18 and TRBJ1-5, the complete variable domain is NAGVMQNPRHLVRRRGQEARLRCSPMKGHSHVYWYRQLPEEGLKFMVYLQKENIIDESGMPKERFSAEFPKEGPSILRIQQVVRGDSAAYFCASSPSGWGLINQPQHFGDGTRLSIL.

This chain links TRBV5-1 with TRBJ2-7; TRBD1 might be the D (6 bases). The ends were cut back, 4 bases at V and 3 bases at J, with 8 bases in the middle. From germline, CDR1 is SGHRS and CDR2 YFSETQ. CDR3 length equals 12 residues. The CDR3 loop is CASSGRGYEQYF. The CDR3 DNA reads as TGCGCCAGCAGCGGCAGGGGCTACGAGCAGTACTTC. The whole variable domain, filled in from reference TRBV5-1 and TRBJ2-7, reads KAGVTQTPRYLIKTRGQQVTLSCSPISGHRSVSWYQQTPGQGLQFLFEYFSETQRNKGNFPGRFSGRQFSNSRSEMNVSTLELGDSALYLCASSGRGYEQYFGPGTRLTVT.

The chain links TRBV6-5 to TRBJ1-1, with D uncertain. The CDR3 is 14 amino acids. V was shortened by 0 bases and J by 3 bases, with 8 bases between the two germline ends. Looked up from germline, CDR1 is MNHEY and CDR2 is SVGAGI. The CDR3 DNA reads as TGTGCCAGCAGTTACTCGAGGGCGGACACTGAAGCTTTCTTT. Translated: CASSYSRADTEAFF.

In DNA, the CDR3 is TGCGCCAGCAGCACCGAGGTCCGCACGAATTCACCCCTCCACTTT. Residues: CASSTEVRTNSPLHF. The chain recombines TRBV4-1 with TRBJ1-6; D gene unclear. The CDR3 contains 15 residues. In germline, CDR1 is MGHRA, CDR2 YSYEKL. V was clipped by 5 bases and J by 7 bases, with 15 bases between them.

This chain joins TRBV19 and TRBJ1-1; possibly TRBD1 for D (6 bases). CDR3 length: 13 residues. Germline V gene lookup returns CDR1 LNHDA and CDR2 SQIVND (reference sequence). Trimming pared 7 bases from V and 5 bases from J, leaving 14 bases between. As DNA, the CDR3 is TGTGCCAGTAATCGGGGGGCGCGTACTGAAGCTTTCTTT. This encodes CASNRGARTEAFF.

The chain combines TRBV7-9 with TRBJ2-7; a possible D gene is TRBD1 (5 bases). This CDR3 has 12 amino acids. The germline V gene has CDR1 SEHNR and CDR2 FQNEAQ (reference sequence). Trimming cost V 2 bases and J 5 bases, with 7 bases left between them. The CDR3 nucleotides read TGTGCCAGCAGCTTAACCAGGGACGAGCAGTACTTC. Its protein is CASSLTRDEQYF.

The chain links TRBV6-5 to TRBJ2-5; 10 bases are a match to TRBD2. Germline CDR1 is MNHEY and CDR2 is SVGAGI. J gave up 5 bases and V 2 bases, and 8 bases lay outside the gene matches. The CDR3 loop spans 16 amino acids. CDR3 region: CASSYAWGSGGETQYF. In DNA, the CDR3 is TGTGCCAGCAGTTACGCCTGGGGTAGCGGGGGGGAGACCCAGTACTTC.

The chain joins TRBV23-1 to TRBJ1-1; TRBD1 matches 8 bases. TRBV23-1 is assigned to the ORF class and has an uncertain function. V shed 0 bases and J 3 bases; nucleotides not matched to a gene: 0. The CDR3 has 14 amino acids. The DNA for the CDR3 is TGCGCCAGCAGTCAATCGGACAGGGACACTGAAGCTTTCTTT. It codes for CASSQSDRDTEAFF.